The clone carrying this T cell receptor beta chain was detected once. The data originate from a study of cytomegalovirus exposure and HLA in healthy donors. The CDR3 runs 15 residues. J gave up 9 bases and V 0 bases, and 8 bases lay outside the gene matches. The V gene's germline CDR1 is SGHVS and CDR2 FNYEAQ. PCR primers comprised 60 Vbeta and 13 Jbeta primers. Profiling relied on immunoSEQ multiplex PCR, and the TCRdb table lists in-frame clones only, not all of them. Found here are roughly 97,000 clones, roughly 78% of them singletons; the top ten hold more than 1.5%. The sequence was obtained from a woman in her 40s in good health and CMV-seronegative. Sequenced material: PBMCs. The rearrangement links TRBV7-6 to TRBJ2-1, with 7 positions matching TRBD1. Here the CDR3 reads CASSLAGLQGSEQFF. For the CDR3, the DNA is TGTGCCAGCAGCTTAGCTGGGTTACAGGGGAGTGAGCAGTTCTTC.